Sequencing of this T cell receptor (beta chain) was carried out in a study of blood T cell repertoires in COVID-19. On the study more broadly: There were acute and convalescent COVID-19 samples, and they came from the United States, Italy and Spain. T cells, B-cell-depleted T cells, or PBMCs supplied cDNA or gDNA.

As handled by the study authors: Amplifying reference gene primers gave estimates of nucleated cell counts. The table came from immunoSEQ multiplex PCR; TCRdb's copy has only in-frame clones and leaves some out. That table furnishes V, J and clone size, whereas the DNA furnished D and trimming. Among tens of thousands of clones listed, about 83% were seen once. With 3 bases clipped from V and 5 bases from J, the junction kept 5 bases outside the gene matches. The CDR3 is 14 amino acids. Germline V gene data show CDR1 as LGHDT and CDR2 as YNNKEL (reference sequence). This rearrangement joins TRBV3-1 (or the pseudogene TRBV3-2) to TRBJ1-1, with 8 bases lining up with TRBD1. The TCR sequence derives from a human donor in a cohort sampled during active COVID-19. Sequenced sample: peripheral blood. The CDR3 here is CASSHWTGRTEAFF. The CDR3 DNA reads TGTGCCAGCAGCCACTGGACAGGGAGGACTGAAGCTTTCTTT.